Listed below are T cell receptor beta chains from one sample, sequenced in a study of cytomegalovirus exposure and HLA in healthy donors. Libraries were prepared by immunoSEQ multiplex PCR; TCRdb keeps only in-frame clonotypes and omits some of them. The sample has some 160,000 clones; roughly 84% are singletons. The sequenced sample was PBMCs. The receptors originated from a man between 25 and 39 years old in good health and CMV-seropositive. Both conserved end residues are part of each CDR3. Fields, in order: J gene, V gene, CDR3 protein.

j_gene: TRBJ1-1
v_gene: TRBV11-3
CDR3aa: CASSSSSTGLAFF

j_gene: TRBJ2-7
v_gene: TRBV21-1
CDR3aa: CASSKAVAGARLSKFYEQYF

j_gene: TRBJ2-2
v_gene: TRBV7-6
CDR3aa: CASSFGETGELFF

j_gene: TRBJ2-3
v_gene: TRBV7-9
CDR3aa: CSSSLVPLAGGPIDTQYF

j_gene: TRBJ1-4
v_gene: TRBV9
CDR3aa: CASSVEGRLRGEKLFF

j_gene: TRBJ2-7
v_gene: TRBV7-2
CDR3aa: CASSSKRGDYEQYF

j_gene: TRBJ2-1
v_gene: TRBV7-3
CDR3aa: CASSSGVGGYNEQFF

j_gene: TRBJ2-1
v_gene: TRBV4-1
CDR3aa: CASSQQASGGRGSYNEQFF

j_gene: TRBJ1-5
v_gene: TRBV28
CDR3aa: CASSGSGTHQPQHF

j_gene: TRBJ1-1
v_gene: TRBV19
CDR3aa: CASYSGGAGTEAFF

j_gene: TRBJ1-5
v_gene: TRBV29-1
CDR3aa: CSAGPGGNQPQHF

j_gene: TRBJ2-1
v_gene: TRBV18
CDR3aa: CASSPPQGQGGEQFF

j_gene: TRBJ1-1
v_gene: TRBV5-1
CDR3aa: CASSSADRERAFF

j_gene: TRBJ2-5
v_gene: TRBV5-1
CDR3aa: CASSLGQGQETQYF

j_gene: TRBJ2-7
v_gene: TRBV25-1
CDR3aa: CASSVIGQGRDEQYF

j_gene: TRBJ1-5
v_gene: TRBV4-3
CDR3aa: CASTLPEGEGSGQPQHF

j_gene: TRBJ2-5
v_gene: TRBV11-2
CDR3aa: CASSLILAGETQYF

j_gene: TRBJ1-1
v_gene: TRBV27
CDR3aa: CASYLREGHTEAFF

j_gene: TRBJ2-2
v_gene: TRBV7-3
CDR3aa: CASSSGDGELFF

j_gene: TRBJ2-1
v_gene: TRBV7-2
CDR3aa: CASSGQVTGEQFF

j_gene: TRBJ2-7
v_gene: TRBV7-8
CDR3aa: CASSLSGRAVEQYF

j_gene: TRBJ2-1
v_gene: TRBV5-3
CDR3aa: CARSPPRGQENNEQFF

j_gene: TRBJ2-3
v_gene: TRBV5-4
CDR3aa: CASSLGRGPFTDTQYF

j_gene: TRBJ2-3
v_gene: TRBV4-1
CDR3aa: CASSQPAAGEGDTQYF

j_gene: TRBJ2-2
v_gene: TRBV7-8
CDR3aa: CASSLTSLNTGELFF

j_gene: TRBJ1-1
v_gene: TRBV6-5
CDR3aa: CASGVNTEAFF

j_gene: TRBJ1-1
v_gene: TRBV7-9
CDR3aa: CASTTGDNTEAFF

j_gene: TRBJ2-5
v_gene: TRBV14
CDR3aa: CASSQTGGPETQYF

j_gene: TRBJ2-6
v_gene: TRBV12-5
CDR3aa: CASGPGGSTGANVLTF

j_gene: TRBJ2-1
v_gene: TRBV18
CDR3aa: CASSPRRDYNEQFF

j_gene: TRBJ2-7
v_gene: TRBV19
CDR3aa: CASSIILAREQYF

j_gene: TRBJ1-4
v_gene: TRBV5-4
CDR3aa: CASSLAGSGEKLFF

j_gene: TRBJ1-5
v_gene: TRBV6-6
CDR3aa: CASSYQREGRQPQHF

j_gene: TRBJ1-5
v_gene: TRBV6-1
CDR3aa: CASSERVQGRILSNQPQHF

j_gene: TRBJ2-1
v_gene: TRBV11-3
CDR3aa: CASSIRQGLNNEQFF

j_gene: TRBJ1-1
v_gene: TRBV15
CDR3aa: CATSIDRVSRAFF

j_gene: TRBJ2-5
v_gene: TRBV18
CDR3aa: CASSPIGRQETQYF

j_gene: TRBJ2-1
v_gene: TRBV10-3
CDR3aa: CAISEPGTGVRNEQFF

j_gene: TRBJ2-7
v_gene: TRBV7-9
CDR3aa: CASSKSGTGDEQYF

j_gene: TRBJ2-1
v_gene: TRBV29-1
CDR3aa: CSVGGGEHNEQFF

j_gene: TRBJ2-3
v_gene: TRBV11-3
CDR3aa: CASSGDRGIISTDTQYF

j_gene: TRBJ2-1
v_gene: TRBV6-5
CDR3aa: CASSSRLAPNEQFF

j_gene: TRBJ1-1
v_gene: TRBV27
CDR3aa: CASSLYASANTEAFF

j_gene: TRBJ1-2
v_gene: TRBV7-9
CDR3aa: CASSLGGQINYGYTF

j_gene: TRBJ2-7
v_gene: TRBV7-8
CDR3aa: CASSLSTGGLNEQYF

j_gene: TRBJ2-3
v_gene: TRBV11-3
CDR3aa: CASTKDGGATTDTQYF

j_gene: TRBJ1-1
v_gene: TRBV2
CDR3aa: CASSLLQGNTEAFF

j_gene: TRBJ2-5
v_gene: TRBV5-5
CDR3aa: CASSSHRGRETQYF

j_gene: TRBJ2-5
v_gene: TRBV15
CDR3aa: CATSRDRGKETQYF

j_gene: TRBJ2-1
v_gene: TRBV6-5
CDR3aa: CASNAGTYNEQFF

j_gene: TRBJ2-7
v_gene: TRBV5-1
CDR3aa: CASSLRDRGEQYF

j_gene: TRBJ1-1
v_gene: TRBV18
CDR3aa: CASSPGQNTEAFF

j_gene: TRBJ2-7
v_gene: TRBV6-1
CDR3aa: CASSAGQGDYEQYF

j_gene: TRBJ2-3
v_gene: TRBV5-5
CDR3aa: CASSLIAGAVDTQYF

j_gene: TRBJ2-2
v_gene: TRBV7-2
CDR3aa: CASSPTTGASLNTGELFF

j_gene: TRBJ2-3
v_gene: TRBV18
CDR3aa: CASLPGQDSDTQYF